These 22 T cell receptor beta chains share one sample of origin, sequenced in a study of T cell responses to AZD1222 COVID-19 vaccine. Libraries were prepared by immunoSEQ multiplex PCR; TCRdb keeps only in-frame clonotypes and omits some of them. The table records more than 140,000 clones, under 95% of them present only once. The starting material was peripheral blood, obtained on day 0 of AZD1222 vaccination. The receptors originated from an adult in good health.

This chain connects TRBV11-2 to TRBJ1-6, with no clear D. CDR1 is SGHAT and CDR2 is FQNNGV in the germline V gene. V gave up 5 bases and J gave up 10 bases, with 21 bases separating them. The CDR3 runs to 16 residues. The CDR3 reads CASSRGRTSHPSPLHF. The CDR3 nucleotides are TGTGCCAGCAGCAGAGGGCGGACTAGTCACCCATCACCCCTCCACTTT.

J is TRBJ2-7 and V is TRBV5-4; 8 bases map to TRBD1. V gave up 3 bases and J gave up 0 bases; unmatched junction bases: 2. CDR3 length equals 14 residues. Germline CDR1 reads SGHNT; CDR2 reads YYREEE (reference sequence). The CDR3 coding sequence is TGTGCCAGCAGCTCCGGGACAGGCTCCTACGAGCAGTACTTC. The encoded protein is CASSSGTGSYEQYF.

The CDR3 protein is CASSPLSDETQYF. The DNA for the CDR3 is TGCGCCAGCAGCCCCCTATCGGACGAGACCCAGTACTTC. J is TRBJ2-5 and V is TRBV5-1; D not certain. V was trimmed by 4 bases and J by 5 bases, leaving 12 bases between them. The germline gives CDR1 SGHRS, CDR2 YFSETQ. CDR3 length: 13 amino acids.

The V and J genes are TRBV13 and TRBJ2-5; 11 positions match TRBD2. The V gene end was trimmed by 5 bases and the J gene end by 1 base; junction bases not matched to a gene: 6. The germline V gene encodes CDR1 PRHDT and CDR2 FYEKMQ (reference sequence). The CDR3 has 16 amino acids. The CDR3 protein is CASSPPGTSGQETQYF. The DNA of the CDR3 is TGTGCCAGCAGCCCTCCCGGGACTAGCGGCCAAGAGACCCAGTACTTC.

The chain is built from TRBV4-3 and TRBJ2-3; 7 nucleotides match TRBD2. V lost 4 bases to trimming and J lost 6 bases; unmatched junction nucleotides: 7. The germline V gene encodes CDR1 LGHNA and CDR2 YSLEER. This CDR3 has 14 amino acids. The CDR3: CASSPGLTRDTQYF. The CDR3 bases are TGCGCCAGCAGCCCGGGACTAACTCGGGATACGCAGTATTTT.

CDR3 sequence: CASSLGSYNSPLHF. CDR3 DNA sequence: TGTGCCAGCAGCTTGGGGTCCTATAATTCACCCCTCCACTTT. The V gene is TRBV5-6, the J gene TRBJ1-6; D uncertain. The CDR3 length is 14 residues. Germline V gene data show CDR1 as SGHDT and CDR2 as YYEEEE. The V end lost 0 bases, the J end lost 1 base, and 2 bases lay between the germline ends.

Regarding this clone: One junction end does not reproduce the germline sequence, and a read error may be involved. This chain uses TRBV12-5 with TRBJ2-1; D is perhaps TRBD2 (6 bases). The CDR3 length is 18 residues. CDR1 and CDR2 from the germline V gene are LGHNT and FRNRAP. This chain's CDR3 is CDSGEGGGTVSPHNEQFF. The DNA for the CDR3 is TGTGATAGTGGAGAAGGTGGCGGGACCGTTTCGCCGCACAATGAGCAGTTCTTC.

CDR3 sequence reads: CASSFTTNTDTQYF. As DNA, the CDR3 is TGCGCCAGCAGCTTTACGACAAACACAGATACGCAGTATTTT. V and J are TRBV5-1 and TRBJ2-3, with no clear D. V was cut by 2 bases and J by 2 bases, with 9 bases left in between. The CDR3 spans 14 residues. Germline V gene data show CDR1 as SGHRS and CDR2 as YFSETQ.

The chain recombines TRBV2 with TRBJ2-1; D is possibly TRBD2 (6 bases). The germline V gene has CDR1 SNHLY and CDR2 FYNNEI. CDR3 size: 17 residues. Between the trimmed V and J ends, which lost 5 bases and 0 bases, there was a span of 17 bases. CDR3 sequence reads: CASSTWLIGGSYNEQFF. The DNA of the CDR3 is TGTGCCAGCAGTACCTGGCTAATCGGGGGCTCCTACAATGAGCAGTTCTTC.

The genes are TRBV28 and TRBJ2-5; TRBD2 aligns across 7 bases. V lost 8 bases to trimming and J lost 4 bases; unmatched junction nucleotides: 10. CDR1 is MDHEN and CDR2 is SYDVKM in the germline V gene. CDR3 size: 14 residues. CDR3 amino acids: CASGGGTGRETQYF. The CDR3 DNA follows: TGTGCCAGCGGGGGGGGTACCGGGAGAGAGACCCAGTACTTC.

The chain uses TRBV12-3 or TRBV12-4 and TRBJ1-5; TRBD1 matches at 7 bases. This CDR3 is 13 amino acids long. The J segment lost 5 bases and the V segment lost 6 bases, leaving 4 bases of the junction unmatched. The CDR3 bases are TGTGCCAGCAGCGTGGGACAGCATCAGCCCCAGCATTTT. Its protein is CASSVGQHQPQHF.

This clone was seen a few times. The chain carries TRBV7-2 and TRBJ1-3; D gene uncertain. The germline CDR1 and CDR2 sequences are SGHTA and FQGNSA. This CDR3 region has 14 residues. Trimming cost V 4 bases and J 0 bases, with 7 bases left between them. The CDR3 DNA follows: TGTGCCAGCAGCTCATCCCGCTCTGGAAACACCATATATTTT. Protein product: CASSSSRSGNTIYF.

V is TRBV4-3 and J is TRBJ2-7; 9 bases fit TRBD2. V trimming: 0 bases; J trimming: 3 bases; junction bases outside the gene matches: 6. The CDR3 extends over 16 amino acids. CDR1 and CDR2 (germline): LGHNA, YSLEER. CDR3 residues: CASSQDMQREVYEQYF. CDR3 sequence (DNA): TGCGCCAGCAGCCAAGATATGCAGCGGGAGGTCTACGAGCAGTACTTC.

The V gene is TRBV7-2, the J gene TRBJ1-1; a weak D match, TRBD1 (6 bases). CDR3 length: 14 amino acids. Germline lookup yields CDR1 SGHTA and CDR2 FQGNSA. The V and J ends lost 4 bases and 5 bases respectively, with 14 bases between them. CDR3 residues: CASSSMTGWTEAFF. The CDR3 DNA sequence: TGTGCCAGCAGCTCAATGACAGGATGGACTGAAGCTTTCTTT. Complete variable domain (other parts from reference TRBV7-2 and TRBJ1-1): GAGVSQSPSNKVTEKGKDVELRCDPISGHTALYWYRQSLGQGLEFLIYFQGNSAPDKSGLPSDRFSAERTGGSVSTLTIQRTQQEDSAVYLCASSSMTGWTEAFFGQGTRLTVV.

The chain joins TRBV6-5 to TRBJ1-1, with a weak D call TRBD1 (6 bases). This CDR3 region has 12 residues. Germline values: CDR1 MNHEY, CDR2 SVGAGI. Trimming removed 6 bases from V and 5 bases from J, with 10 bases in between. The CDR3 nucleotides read TGTGCCAGCAGCCAGGGGTGGACTGAAGCTTTCTTT. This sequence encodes CASSQGWTEAFF.

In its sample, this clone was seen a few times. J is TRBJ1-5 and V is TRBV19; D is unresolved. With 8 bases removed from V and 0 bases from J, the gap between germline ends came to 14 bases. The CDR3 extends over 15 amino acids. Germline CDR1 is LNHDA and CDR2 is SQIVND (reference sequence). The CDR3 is CASVERTYSNQPQHF. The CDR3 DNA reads TGTGCCAGTGTAGAACGAACTTATAGCAATCAGCCCCAGCATTTT.

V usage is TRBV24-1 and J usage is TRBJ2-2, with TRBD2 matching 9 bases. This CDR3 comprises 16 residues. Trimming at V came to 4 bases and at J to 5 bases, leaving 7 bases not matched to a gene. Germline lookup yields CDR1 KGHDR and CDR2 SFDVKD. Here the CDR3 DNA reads TGTGCCACCAGTGACCGAAGCGGGAGGACAACCGGGGAGCTGTTTTTT. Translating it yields CATSDRSGRTTGELFF.

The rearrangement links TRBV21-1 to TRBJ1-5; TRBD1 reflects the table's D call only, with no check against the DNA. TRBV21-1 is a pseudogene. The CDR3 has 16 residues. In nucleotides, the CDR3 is TGTGCCAGCAGCAAAGGAGACAGGGCCAGCAATCAGCCCCAGCATTTT. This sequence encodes CASSKGDRASNQPQHF.

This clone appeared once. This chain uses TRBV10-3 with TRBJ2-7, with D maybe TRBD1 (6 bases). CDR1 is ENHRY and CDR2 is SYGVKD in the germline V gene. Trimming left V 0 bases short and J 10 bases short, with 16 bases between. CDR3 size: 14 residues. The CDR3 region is CAISESIMGGGQYF. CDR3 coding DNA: TGTGCCATCAGTGAGTCGATCATGGGTGGGGGCCAGTACTTC.

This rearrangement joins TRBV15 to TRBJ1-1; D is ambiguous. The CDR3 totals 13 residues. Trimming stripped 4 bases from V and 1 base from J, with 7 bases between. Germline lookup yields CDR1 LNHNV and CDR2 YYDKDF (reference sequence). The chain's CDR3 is CATSITANTEAFF. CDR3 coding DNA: TGTGCCACCAGCATTACAGCGAACACTGAAGCTTTCTTT.

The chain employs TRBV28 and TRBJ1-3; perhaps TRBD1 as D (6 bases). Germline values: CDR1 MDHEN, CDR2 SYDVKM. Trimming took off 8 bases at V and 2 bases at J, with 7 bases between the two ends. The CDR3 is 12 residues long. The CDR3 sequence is CASQGPGNTIYF. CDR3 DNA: TGTGCCAGCCAGGGGCCTGGAAACACCATATATTTT.

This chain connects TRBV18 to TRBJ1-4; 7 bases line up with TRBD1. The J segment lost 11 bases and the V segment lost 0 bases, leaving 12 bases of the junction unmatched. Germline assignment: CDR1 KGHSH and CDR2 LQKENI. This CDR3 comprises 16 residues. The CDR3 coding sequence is TGTGCCAGCTCACCACCGCAAGACAGGGCTACGGAGAAACTGTTTTTT. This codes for CASSPPQDRATEKLFF.